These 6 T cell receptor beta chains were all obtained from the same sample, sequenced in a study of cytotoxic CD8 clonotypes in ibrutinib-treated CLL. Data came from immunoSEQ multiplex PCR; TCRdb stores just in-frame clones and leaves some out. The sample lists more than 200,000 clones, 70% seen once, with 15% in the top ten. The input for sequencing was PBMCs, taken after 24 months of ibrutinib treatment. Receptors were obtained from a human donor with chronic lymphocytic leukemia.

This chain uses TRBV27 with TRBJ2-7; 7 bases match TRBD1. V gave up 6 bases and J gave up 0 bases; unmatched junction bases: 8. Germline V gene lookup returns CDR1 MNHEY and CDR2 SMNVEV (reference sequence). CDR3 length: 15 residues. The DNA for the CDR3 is TGTGCCAGCAGGTATAATTGGGACAGCTCCTACGAGCAGTACTTC. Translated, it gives CASRYNWDSSYEQYF.

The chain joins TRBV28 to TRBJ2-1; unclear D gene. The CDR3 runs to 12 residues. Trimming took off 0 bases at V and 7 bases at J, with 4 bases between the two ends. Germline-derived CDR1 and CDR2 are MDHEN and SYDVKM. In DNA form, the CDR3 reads TGTGCCAGCAGTTTATGGTCAAATGAGCAGTTCTTC. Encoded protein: CASSLWSNEQFF.

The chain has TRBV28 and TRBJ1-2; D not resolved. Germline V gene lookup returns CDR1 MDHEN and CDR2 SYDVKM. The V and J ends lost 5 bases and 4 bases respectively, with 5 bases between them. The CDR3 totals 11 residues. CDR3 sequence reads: CASSTSYGYTF. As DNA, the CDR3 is TGTGCCAGCAGTACGTCCTATGGCTACACCTTC.

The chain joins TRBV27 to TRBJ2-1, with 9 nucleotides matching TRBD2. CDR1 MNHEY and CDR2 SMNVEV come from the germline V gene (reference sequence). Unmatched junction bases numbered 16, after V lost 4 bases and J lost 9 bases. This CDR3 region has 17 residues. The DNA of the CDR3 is TGTGCCAGCAGTTGGATCGTCCCGGCGGGAGGGCGTAGTGAGCAGTTCTTC. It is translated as CASSWIVPAGGRSEQFF.

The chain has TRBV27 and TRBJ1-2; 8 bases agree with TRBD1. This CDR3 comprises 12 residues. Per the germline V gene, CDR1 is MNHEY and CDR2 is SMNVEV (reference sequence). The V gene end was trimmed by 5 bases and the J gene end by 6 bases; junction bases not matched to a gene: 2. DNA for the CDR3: TGTGCCAGCAGTATGACAGGGGATGGCTACACCTTC. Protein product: CASSMTGDGYTF.

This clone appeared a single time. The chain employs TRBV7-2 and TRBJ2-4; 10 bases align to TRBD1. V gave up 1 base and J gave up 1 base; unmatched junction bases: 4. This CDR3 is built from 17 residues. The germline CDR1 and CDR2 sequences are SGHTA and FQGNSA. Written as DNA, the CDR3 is TGTGCCAGCAGCTTAGATCGGGGACAGGGGGCCAAAAACATTCAGTACTTC. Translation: CASSLDRGQGAKNIQYF. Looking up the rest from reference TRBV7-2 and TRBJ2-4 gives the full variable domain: GAGVSQSPSNKVTEKGKDVELRCDPISGHTALYWYRQSLGQGLEFLIYFQGNSAPDKSGLPSDRFSAERTGGSVSTLTIQRTQQEDSAVYLCASSLDRGQGAKNIQYFGAGTRLSVL.